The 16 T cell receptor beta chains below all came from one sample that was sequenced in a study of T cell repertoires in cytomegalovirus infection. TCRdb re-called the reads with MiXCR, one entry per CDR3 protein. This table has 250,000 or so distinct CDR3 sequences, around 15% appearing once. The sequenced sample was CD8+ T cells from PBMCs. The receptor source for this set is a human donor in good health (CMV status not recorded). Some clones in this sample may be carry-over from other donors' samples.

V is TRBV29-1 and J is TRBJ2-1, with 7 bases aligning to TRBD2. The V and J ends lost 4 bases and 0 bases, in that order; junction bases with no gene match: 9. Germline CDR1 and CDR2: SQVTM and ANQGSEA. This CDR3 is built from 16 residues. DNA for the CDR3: TGCAGCGTTGTCGGATGGGGGGGTAGCTCCTACAATGAGCAGTTCTTC. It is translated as CSVVGWGGSSYNEQFF.

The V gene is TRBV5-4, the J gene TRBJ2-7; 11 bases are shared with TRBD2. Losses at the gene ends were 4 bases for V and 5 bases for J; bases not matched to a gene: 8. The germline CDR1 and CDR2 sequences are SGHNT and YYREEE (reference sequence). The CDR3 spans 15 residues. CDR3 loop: CASSPTSGGLNEQYF. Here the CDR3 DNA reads TGTGCCAGCAGCCCTACTAGCGGGGGCCTGAACGAGCAGTACTTC.

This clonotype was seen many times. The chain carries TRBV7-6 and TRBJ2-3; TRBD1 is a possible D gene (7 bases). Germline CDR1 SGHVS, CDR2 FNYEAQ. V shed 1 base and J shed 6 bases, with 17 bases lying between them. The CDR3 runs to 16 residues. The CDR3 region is CASSLEAGGLMDTQYF. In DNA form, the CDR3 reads TGTGCCAGCAGCTTAGAAGCAGGGGGGTTGATGGATACGCAGTATTTT.

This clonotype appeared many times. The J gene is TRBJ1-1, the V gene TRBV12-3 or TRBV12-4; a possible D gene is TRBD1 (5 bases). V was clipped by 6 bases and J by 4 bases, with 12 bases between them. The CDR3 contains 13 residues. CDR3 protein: CASRILGLTEAFF. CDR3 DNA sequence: TGTGCCAGCAGAATCCTGGGGCTCACTGAAGCTTTCTTT.

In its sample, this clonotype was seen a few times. The CDR3 sequence: CASSQPGAGGTDTQYF. In DNA form, the CDR3 reads TGTGCCAGCAGCCAACCCGGCGCAGGCGGCACAGATACGCAGTATTTT. The chain combines TRBV5-6 with TRBJ2-3; D not certain. The CDR3 runs to 16 residues. V lost 4 bases and J lost 1, with 16 bases in between. In germline, CDR1 is SGHDT, CDR2 YYEEEE.

CDR3 protein: CASSLGPHQKTENTEAFF. As DNA, the CDR3 is TGTGCCAGCAGTCTAGGCCCGCACCAAAAGACAGAGAACACTGAAGCTTTCTTT. This rearrangement joins TRBV12-3 or TRBV12-4 to TRBJ1-1, with D possibly matching TRBD1 (5 bases). V was trimmed by 5 bases and J by 1 base, leaving 23 bases between them. The length of the CDR3 is 18 residues.

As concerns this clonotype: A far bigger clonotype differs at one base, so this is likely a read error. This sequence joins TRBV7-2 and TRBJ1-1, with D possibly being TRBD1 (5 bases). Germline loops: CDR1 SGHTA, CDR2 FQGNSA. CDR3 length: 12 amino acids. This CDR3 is CASSLLGTEASF. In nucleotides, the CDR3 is TGTGCCAGCAGCTTACTCGGGACTGAAGCTTCCTTT.

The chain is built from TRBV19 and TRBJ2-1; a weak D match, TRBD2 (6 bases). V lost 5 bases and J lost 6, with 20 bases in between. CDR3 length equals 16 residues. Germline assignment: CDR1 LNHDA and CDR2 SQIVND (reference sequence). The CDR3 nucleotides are TGTGCCAGTAGTCCGGGGTGGGGAGGCTACTTCAATGAGCAGTTCTTC. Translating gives CASSPGWGGYFNEQFF. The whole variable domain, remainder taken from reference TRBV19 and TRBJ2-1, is DGGITQSPKYLFRKEGQNVTLSCEQNLNHDAMYWYRQDPGQGLRLIYYSQIVNDFQKGDIAEGYSVSREKKESFPLTVTSAQKNPTAFYLCASSPGWGGYFNEQFFGPGTRLTVL.

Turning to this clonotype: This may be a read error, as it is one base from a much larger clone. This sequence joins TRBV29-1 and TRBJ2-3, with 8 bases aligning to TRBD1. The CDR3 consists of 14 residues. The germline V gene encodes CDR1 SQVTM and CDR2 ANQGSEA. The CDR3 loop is CSVHRDRSTDAQYF. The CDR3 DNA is TGCAGCGTCCACCGGGACAGGAGCACAGATGCGCAGTATTTT.

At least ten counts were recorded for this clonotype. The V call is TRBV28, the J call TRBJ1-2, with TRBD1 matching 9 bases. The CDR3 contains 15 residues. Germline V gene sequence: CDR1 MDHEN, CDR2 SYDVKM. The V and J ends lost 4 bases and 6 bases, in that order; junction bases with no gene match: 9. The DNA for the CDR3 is TGTGCCAGCAGTTACCCGGGACAGGGTGACGATGGCTACACCTTC. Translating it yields CASSYPGQGDDGYTF.

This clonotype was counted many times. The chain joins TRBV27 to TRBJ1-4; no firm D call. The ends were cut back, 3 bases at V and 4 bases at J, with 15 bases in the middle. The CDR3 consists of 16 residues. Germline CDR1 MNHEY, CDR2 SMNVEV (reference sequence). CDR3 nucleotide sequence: TGTGCCAGCAGTTTCGGAGTCTCCGCACGTAATGAAAAACTGTTTTTT. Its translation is CASSFGVSARNEKLFF.

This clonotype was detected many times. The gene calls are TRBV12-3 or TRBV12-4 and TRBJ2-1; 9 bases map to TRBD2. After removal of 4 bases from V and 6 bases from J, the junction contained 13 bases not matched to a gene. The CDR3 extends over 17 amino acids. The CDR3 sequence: CASSSPGGRGGPNEQFF. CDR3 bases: TGTGCCAGCAGTTCCCCTGGGGGGCGGGGGGGCCCCAATGAGCAGTTCTTC.

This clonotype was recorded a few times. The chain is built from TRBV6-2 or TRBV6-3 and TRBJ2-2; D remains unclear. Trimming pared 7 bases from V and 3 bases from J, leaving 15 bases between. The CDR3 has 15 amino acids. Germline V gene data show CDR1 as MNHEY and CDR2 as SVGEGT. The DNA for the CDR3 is TGTGCCAGCACCCTAGAGGATATAGACACCGGGGAGCTGTTTTTT. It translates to CASTLEDIDTGELFF.

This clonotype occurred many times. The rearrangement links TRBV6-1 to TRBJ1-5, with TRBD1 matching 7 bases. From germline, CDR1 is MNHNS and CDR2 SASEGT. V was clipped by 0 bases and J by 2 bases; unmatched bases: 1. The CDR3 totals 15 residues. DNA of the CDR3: TGTGCCAGCAGTGAAGCCGGACAGGGCAATCAGCCCCAGCATTTT. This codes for CASSEAGQGNQPQHF.

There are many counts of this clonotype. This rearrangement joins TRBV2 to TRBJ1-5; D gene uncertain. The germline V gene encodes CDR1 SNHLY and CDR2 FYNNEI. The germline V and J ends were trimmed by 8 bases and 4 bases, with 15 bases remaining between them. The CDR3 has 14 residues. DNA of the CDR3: TGTGCCAGCGGAGGTTTACCCCCTAATCAGCCCCAGCATTTT. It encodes CASGGLPPNQPQHF.

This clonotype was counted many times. The CDR3 loop is CASSPPGLAGWQETQYF. CDR3 sequence (DNA): TGTGCCAGCAGCCCTCCCGGACTAGCAGGTTGGCAAGAGACCCAGTACTTC. This chain connects TRBV7-6 to TRBJ2-5, with 8 bases fitting TRBD2. Losses at the gene ends were 5 bases for V and 2 bases for J; bases not matched to a gene: 13. CDR1 and CDR2 from the germline V gene are SGHVS and FNYEAQ. The CDR3 contains 17 residues.